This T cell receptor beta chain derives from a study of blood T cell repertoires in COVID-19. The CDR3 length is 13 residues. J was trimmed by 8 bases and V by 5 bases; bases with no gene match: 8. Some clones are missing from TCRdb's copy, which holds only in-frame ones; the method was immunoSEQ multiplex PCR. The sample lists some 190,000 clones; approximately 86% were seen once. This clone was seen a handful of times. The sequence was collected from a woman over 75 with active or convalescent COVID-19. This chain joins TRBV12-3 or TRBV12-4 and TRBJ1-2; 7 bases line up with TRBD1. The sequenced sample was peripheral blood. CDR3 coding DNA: TGTGCCAGCAGTACTGGACAGGTGCAGGGCTACACCTTC. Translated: CASSTGQVQGYTF.